The 12 T cell receptor beta chains given below trace back to one sample, sequenced in a study of T cell repertoires in cytomegalovirus infection. TCRdb used MiXCR to reprocess the reads, holding one entry per CDR3 protein. The sample has hundreds of thousands of distinct CDR3 sequences; roughly 36% are singletons. Input material: PBMCs. Source of these receptors: a human donor in good health (CMV status not recorded). Some clones in this sample may be carry-over from other donors' samples.

This chain connects TRBV7-9 to TRBJ2-7; 11 nucleotides align to TRBD2. V gave up 2 bases and J gave up 5 bases; unmatched junction bases: 11. The germline gives CDR1 SEHNR, CDR2 FQNEAQ (reference sequence). The CDR3 runs to 17 residues. CDR3 region: CASSLRPLAGGGDEQYF. In DNA form, the CDR3 reads TGTGCCAGCAGCTTAAGGCCCCTAGCGGGGGGTGGCGACGAGCAGTACTTC.

The CDR3 region has the DNA TGCGCCAGCAGCTTAGCCGGGAAGAACACCGGGGAGCTGTTTTTT. As protein: CASSLAGKNTGELFF. The V call is TRBV5-1, the J call TRBJ2-2; tentative D call: TRBD2 (5 bases). Trimming shortened V by 2 bases and J by 1 base, and 9 bases separated the two germline ends. Germline V lookup: CDR1 SGHRS, CDR2 YFSETQ. The CDR3 runs to 15 residues. Combining the CDR3 with reference TRBV5-1 and TRBJ2-2 gives the whole variable domain KAGVTQTPRYLIKTRGQQVTLSCSPISGHRSVSWYQQTPGQGLQFLFEYFSETQRNKGNFPGRFSGRQFSNSRSEMNVSTLELGDSALYLCASSLAGKNTGELFFGEGSRLTVL.

The genes are TRBV6-1 and TRBJ1-1; TRBD1 aligns across 9 bases. The ends lost 6 bases at V and 1 base at J; junction bases unmatched: 6. This CDR3 contains 15 residues. Germline V gives CDR1 MNHNS, CDR2 SASEGT. In DNA, the CDR3 is TGTGCCAGCAGAATAAACAGGGGGCAGAACACTGAAGCTTTCTTT. This sequence encodes CASRINRGQNTEAFF.

Only a few counts were recorded for this clonotype. V usage is TRBV7-9 and J usage is TRBJ2-1; the match to TRBD2 covers 15 bases. The CDR3 sequence is 20 residues long. Germline-derived CDR1 and CDR2 are SEHNR and FQNEAQ (reference sequence). The J segment lost 0 bases and the V segment lost 5 bases, leaving 11 bases of the junction unmatched. In nucleotides, the CDR3 is TGTGCCAGCAGCGGAAGTCGGACTAGCGGGGGGGCCCTCTCCTACAATGAGCAGTTCTTC. This codes for CASSGSRTSGGALSYNEQFF.

The rearrangement links TRBV4-1 to TRBJ1-5; D gene uncertain. Trimming took 3 bases from V and 5 from J, leaving 11 bases between them. CDR1 is MGHRA, CDR2 YSYEKL, per germline. The CDR3 is made up of 14 amino acids. CDR3 region: CASSQLDWDQPQHF. In DNA, the CDR3 is TGCGCCAGCAGCCAGCTGGACTGGGATCAGCCCCAGCATTTT.

There are a few counts of this clonotype. The chain couples TRBV12-3 or TRBV12-4 to TRBJ2-7; weak D call: TRBD2 (5 bases). CDR3 length: 15 residues. Trimming stripped 5 bases from V and 6 bases from J, with 20 bases between. The CDR3 bases are TGTGCCAGCAGTGAACGACCAGCCCCGGAGGTCGAGCAGTACTTC. Translating gives CASSERPAPEVEQYF.

The chain joins TRBV5-4 to TRBJ2-7, with 9 positions matching TRBD2. This CDR3 contains 15 residues. Germline trimming cut 4 bases from V and 4 bases from J; bases unmatched to any gene: 9. Germline V gene sequence: CDR1 SGHNT, CDR2 YYREEE (reference sequence). CDR3: CASSLGGRAGYEQYF. The CDR3 nucleotides are TGTGCCAGCAGCCTGGGCGGGAGGGCCGGGTACGAGCAGTACTTC.

The chain is built from TRBV6-1 and TRBJ2-1; 11 nucleotides agree with TRBD2. Germline V gene sequence: CDR1 MNHNS, CDR2 SASEGT. J lost 6 bases, V lost 5 bases, and 6 bases had no gene match. The CDR3 is 15 residues long. The CDR3 region has the DNA TGTGCCAGCAGTACCCCCACTAGCGGGAGCAATGAGCAGTTCTTC. Translated, it gives CASSTPTSGSNEQFF.

This rearrangement joins TRBV7-2 to TRBJ1-5; D uncertain. Trimming took off 1 base at V and 9 bases at J, with 13 bases between the two ends. CDR3 size: 14 residues. Germline V CDR1 and CDR2: SGHTA, FQGNSA. CDR3 sequence (DNA): TGTGCCAGCAGCTTAGGCGACGGGGAACGGCCCCAGCATTTT. Translating gives CASSLGDGERPQHF. The whole variable domain, remainder taken from reference TRBV7-2 and TRBJ1-5, is GAGVSQSPSNKVTEKGKDVELRCDPISGHTALYWYRQSLGQGLEFLIYFQGNSAPDKSGLPSDRFSAERTGGSVSTLTIQRTQQEDSAVYLCASSLGDGERPQHFGDGTRLSIL.

The sample holds a few counts of this clonotype. This sequence joins TRBV2 and TRBJ2-2, with D unresolved. The CDR3 consists of 15 residues. Germline V CDR1 and CDR2: SNHLY, FYNNEI. V was pared by 3 bases and J by 0 bases, with 8 bases between. CDR3 sequence: CASSDRTSNTGELFF. The CDR3 region has the DNA TGTGCCAGCAGTGACAGGACGTCGAACACCGGGGAGCTGTTTTTT.

Turning to this clonotype: It may be a read error: a sequence one base away is much more abundant. The V and J genes are TRBV7-2 and TRBJ2-5; no clear D. The CDR3 runs to 12 residues. Germline V lookup: CDR1 SGHTA, CDR2 FQGNSA. Here the CDR3 reads CASSGLQETQDF. The CDR3 nucleotides are TGTGCCAGCAGCGGTCTCCAAGAGACCCAGGACTTC.

The sample holds many counts of this clonotype. The rearrangement joins TRBV7-2 to TRBJ2-3, with TRBD1 as a possible D gene (6 bases). Germline values: CDR1 SGHTA, CDR2 FQGNSA. Between the trimmed V and J ends, which lost 4 bases and 3 bases, there was a span of 20 bases. The CDR3 is 17 amino acids. The CDR3 DNA reads as TGTGCCAGCAGCTCCCAACGGGGCGCGAGGGGGACAGATACGCAGTATTTT. This gives the protein CASSSQRGARGTDTQYF.